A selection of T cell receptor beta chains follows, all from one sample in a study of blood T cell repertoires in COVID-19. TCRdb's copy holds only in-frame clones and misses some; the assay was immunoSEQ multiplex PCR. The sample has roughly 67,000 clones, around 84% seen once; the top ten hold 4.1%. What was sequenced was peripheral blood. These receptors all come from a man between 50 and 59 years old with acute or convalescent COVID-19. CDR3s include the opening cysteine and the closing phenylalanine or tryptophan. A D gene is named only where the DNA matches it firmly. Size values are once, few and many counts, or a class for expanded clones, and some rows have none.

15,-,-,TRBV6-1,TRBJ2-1,TGTGCCAGCAGTGAAGGCAGGGGTGGGAACAATGAGCAGTTCTTC,CASSEGRGGNNEQFF
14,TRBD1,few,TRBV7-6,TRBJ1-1,TGTGCCAGCAGTTCAGGGGGCATGAACACTGAAGCTTTCTTT,CASSSGGMNTEAFF
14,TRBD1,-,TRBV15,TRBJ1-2,TGTGCCACCAGCAGATCTGGGACAGGGTATGGCTACACCTTC,CATSRSGTGYGYTF
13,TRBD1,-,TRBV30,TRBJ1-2,TGTGCCTGGAGGCTCCGGGACAGGGGCGGCTACACCTTC,CAWRLRDRGGYTF
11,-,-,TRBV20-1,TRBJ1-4,TGCAGTGCTCCTACGGGTGAAAAACTGTTTTTT,CSAPTGEKLFF
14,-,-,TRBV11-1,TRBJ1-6,TGTGCCAGCAGCTTAGGCGTAATGAATTCACCCCTCCACTTT,CASSLGVMNSPLHF
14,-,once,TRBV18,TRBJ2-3,TGTGCCAGCTCCCCCAGGGTGGGCACAGATACGCAGTATTTT,CASSPRVGTDTQYF
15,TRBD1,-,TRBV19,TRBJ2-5,TGTGCCAGTAGAAAACAGGGGGCCTCGCAAGAGACCCAGTACTTC,CASRKQGASQETQYF
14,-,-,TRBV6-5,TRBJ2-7,TGTGCCAGCAGTTTATCAGGGGATACCTACGAGCAGTACTTC,CASSLSGDTYEQYF
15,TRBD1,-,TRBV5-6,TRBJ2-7,TGTGCCAGCAGCTCCGCCGGGACAGGCTCCTACAAGCAGTACTTC,CASSSAGTGSYKQYF
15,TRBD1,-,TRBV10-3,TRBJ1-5,TGTGCCATCAGTGAGTTGACAGGGGACAATCAGCCCCAGCATTTT,CAISELTGDNQPQHF
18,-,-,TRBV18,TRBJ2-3,TGTGCCAGCTCACCATTTCTAATTGTCGGACAGAGCACAGATACGCAGTATTTT,CASSPFLIVGQSTDTQYF
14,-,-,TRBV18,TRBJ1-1,TGTGCCAGCTCACCAGGAGGGGGGGTCACTGAAGCTTTCTTT,CASSPGGGVTEAFF
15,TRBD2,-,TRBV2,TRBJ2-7,TGTGCCAGCAGAGGTAATAGCGGGAGGTTTGGGGAGCAGTACTTC,CASRGNSGRFGEQYF
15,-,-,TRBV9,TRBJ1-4,TGTGCCAGCAGCGTAGGTGGGACACTAAATGAAAAACTGTTTTTT,CASSVGGTLNEKLFF
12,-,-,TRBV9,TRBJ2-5,TGTGCCAGCAGCCCTCGGGGGGAGACCCAGTACTTC,CASSPRGETQYF
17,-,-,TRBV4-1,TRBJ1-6,TGCGCCAGCAGCCAAGTTTTGAGGGAGGGGAAGGATTCACCCCTCCACTTT,CASSQVLREGKDSPLHF
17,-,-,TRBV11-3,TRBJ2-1,TGTGCCAGCAGCCCACGATCAGGGGGGTTCCGGTACAATGAGCAGTTCTTC,CASSPRSGGFRYNEQFF
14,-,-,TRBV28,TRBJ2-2,TGTGCCAGCAGGAGTCAGGGTACCGCCGGGGAGCTGTTTTTT,CASRSQGTAGELFF
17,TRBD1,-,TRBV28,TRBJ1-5,TGTGCCAGCAGATGGGGACAGGGAGATTATAGCAATCAGCCCCAGCATTTT,CASRWGQGDYSNQPQHF
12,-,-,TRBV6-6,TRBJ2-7,TGTGCCACCCGAGGAGGATCCTACGAGCAGTACTTC,CATRGGSYEQYF
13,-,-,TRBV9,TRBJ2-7,TGTGCCAGCAGTCCCGGAGGGTTCTACGAGCAGTACTTC,CASSPGGFYEQYF
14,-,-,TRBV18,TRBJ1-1,TGTGCCAGCTCACCAGGTGAGGGGAACACTGAAGCTTTCTTT,CASSPGEGNTEAFF
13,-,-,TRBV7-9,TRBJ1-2,TGTGCCAGCAGCCCAGAGGGTAGGGCTAGCTACACCTTC,CASSPEGRASYTF
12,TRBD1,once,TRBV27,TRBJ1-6,TGTGCCACCGGGACAGTCTATTCACCCCTCCACTTT,CATGTVYSPLHF
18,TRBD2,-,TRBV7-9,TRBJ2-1,TGTGCCAGCAGCTCTAGCGGGAGAGCCACTAACGGATACAATGAGCAGTTCTTC,CASSSSGRATNGYNEQFF
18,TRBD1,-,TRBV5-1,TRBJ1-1,TGCGCCAGCAGCTTGGGACTGTGGGGGACAGGACAGAACACTGAAGCTTTCTTT,CASSLGLWGTGQNTEAFF
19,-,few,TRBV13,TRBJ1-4,TGTGCCAGCAGCTTATCACAGGTCGGGACTCGAGGGGCTAATGAAAAACTGTTTTTT,CASSLSQVGTRGANEKLFF
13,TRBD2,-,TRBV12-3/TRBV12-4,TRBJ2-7,TGTGCCAGCAGTTTCGGGACTAGCGGGGAGCAGTACTTC,CASSFGTSGEQYF
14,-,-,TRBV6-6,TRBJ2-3,TGTGCCAGCAGTTACTATAGTAGCACAGATACGCAGTATTTT,CASSYYSSTDTQYF